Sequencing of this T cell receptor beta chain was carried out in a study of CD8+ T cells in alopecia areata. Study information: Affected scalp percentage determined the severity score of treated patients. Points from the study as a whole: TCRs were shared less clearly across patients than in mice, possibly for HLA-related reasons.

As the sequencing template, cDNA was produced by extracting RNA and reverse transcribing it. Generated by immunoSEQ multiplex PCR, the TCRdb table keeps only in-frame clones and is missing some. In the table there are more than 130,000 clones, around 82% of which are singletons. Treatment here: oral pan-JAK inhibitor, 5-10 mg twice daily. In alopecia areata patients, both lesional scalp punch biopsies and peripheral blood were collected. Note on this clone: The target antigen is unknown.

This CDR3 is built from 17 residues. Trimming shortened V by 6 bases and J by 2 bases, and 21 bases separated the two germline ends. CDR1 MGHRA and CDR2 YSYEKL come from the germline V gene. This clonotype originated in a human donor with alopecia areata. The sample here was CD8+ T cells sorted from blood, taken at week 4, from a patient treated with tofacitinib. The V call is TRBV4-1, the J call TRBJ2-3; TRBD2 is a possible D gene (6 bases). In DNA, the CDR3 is TGCGCCAGCAGTGGGGGAGGATTGGACTATTACACAGATACGCAGTATTTT. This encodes CASSGGGLDYYTDTQYF.